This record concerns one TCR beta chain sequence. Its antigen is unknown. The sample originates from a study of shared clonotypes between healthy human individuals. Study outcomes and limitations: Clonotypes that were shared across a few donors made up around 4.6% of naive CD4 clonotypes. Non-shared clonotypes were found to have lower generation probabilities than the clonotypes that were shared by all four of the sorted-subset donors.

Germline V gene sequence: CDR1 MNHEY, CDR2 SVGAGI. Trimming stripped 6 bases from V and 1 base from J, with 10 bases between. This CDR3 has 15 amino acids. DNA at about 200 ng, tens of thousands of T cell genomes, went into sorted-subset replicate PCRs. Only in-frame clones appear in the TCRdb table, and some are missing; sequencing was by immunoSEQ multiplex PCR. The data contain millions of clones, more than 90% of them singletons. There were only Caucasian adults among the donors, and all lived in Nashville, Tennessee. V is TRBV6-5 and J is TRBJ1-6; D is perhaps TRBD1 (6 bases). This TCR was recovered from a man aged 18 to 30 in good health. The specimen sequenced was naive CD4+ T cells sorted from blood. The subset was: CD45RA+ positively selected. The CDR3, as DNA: TGTGCCAGCAGCTCAGGGGTTTCCTATAATTCACCCCTCCACTTT. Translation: CASSSGVSYNSPLHF.